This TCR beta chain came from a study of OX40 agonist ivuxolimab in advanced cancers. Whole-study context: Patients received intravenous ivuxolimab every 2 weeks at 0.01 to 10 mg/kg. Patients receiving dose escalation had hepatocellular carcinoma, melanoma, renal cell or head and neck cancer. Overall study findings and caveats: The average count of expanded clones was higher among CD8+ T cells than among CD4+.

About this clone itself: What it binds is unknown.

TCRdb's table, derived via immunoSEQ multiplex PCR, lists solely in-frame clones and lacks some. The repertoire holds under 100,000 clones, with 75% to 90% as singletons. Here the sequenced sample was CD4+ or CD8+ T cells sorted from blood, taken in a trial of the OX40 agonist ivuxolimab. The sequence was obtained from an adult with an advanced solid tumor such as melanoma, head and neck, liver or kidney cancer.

The CDR3 nucleotides are TGTGCCAGTAGAGACATGGGCAATCAGCCCCAGCATTTT. Residues: CASRDMGNQPQHF. The chain carries TRBV19 and TRBJ1-5; no clear D. With 6 bases removed from V and 2 bases from J, the gap between germline ends came to 8 bases. The CDR3 length is 13 residues. Germline V gene lookup returns CDR1 LNHDA and CDR2 SQIVND (reference sequence).